These 9 T cell receptor beta chains came from one sample sequenced in a study of T cells in Graves' hyperthyroidism and ophthalmopathy. RNA transcripts were the template for amplifying TCR beta CDR3 regions. A first-round RT-PCR of the TCR CDR3 used the HTBI primer set. From the multiplex PCR reads, TCRdb called clonotypes with MiXCR, one entry per CDR3 protein. The repertoire includes a few hundred thousand distinct CDR3 sequences, about 15% of them detected once, and approximately 30% sits in the top ten. The source material was blood. The receptor set was obtained from a woman aged 30 to 39 with Graves' hyperthyroidism.

This clonotype was seen repeatedly, ten times or more. The J gene is TRBJ1-5, the V gene TRBV6-1, with 10 bases fitting TRBD1. The CDR3 contains 15 residues. V gave up 0 bases and J gave up 5 bases; unmatched junction bases: 1. CDR1 is MNHNS, CDR2 SASEGT, per germline. The CDR3 protein is CASSEADRGHQPQHF. In DNA form, the CDR3 reads TGTGCCAGCAGTGAAGCCGACAGGGGGCATCAGCCCCAGCATTTT.

The table lists this clonotype with many counts. V is TRBV2 and J is TRBJ2-1; D call uncertain. The CDR3 has 12 amino acids. V lost 7 bases and J lost 5, with 9 bases in between. CDR1 is SNHLY and CDR2 is FYNNEI in the germline V gene. CDR3 loop: CASKGGDNEQFF. The CDR3 nucleotides read TGTGCCAGCAAGGGCGGAGACAATGAGCAGTTCTTC.

This clonotype was found many times. The genes are TRBV15 and TRBJ1-2; unclear D gene. V shed 3 bases and J shed 4 bases, with 15 bases lying between them. Germline V gene data show CDR1 as LNHNV and CDR2 as YYDKDF (reference sequence). The CDR3 is 15 residues long. The chain's CDR3 is CATSSPTLFGYGYTF. The CDR3 coding sequence is TGTGCCACCAGCAGCCCTACGCTCTTCGGCTATGGCTACACCTTC.

This clonotype came up many times. This chain joins TRBV6-1 and TRBJ1-1; D is possibly TRBD1 (6 bases). The V gene lost 6 bases and the J gene lost 0 bases, with 8 bases spanning the gap. The CDR3 length is 13 residues. Germline loops: CDR1 MNHNS, CDR2 SASEGT. The CDR3 DNA is TGTGCCAGCAGCGGACAGATGAACACTGAAGCTTTCTTT. Its translation is CASSGQMNTEAFF.

The table lists this clonotype with many counts. The chain carries TRBV12-3 or TRBV12-4 and TRBJ2-7; 11 bases line up with TRBD1. The junction had 7 bases not matched to a gene; V was cut back by 6 bases and J by 6 bases. This CDR3 region has 14 residues. This chain's CDR3 is CASSKDRGRIEQYF. The CDR3 DNA reads TGTGCCAGCAGCAAGGACAGGGGGCGCATCGAGCAGTACTTC.

In this sample, this clonotype turned up a few times. The chain recombines TRBV27 with TRBJ1-1; 9 bases line up with TRBD1. V was clipped by 5 bases and J by 6 bases; unmatched bases: 10. The CDR3 runs to 15 residues. Germline V lookup: CDR1 MNHEY, CDR2 SMNVEV (reference sequence). CDR3 region: CASSHLQGQGAEAFF. DNA for the CDR3: TGTGCCAGCAGTCACCTGCAGGGACAGGGCGCTGAAGCTTTCTTT.

This clonotype was detected only once. One base away lies a much larger clone, so this may be a sequencing read error. V is TRBV18 and J is TRBJ1-5; D is uncertain. The germline V gene encodes CDR1 KGHSH and CDR2 LQKENI. V was pared by 3 bases and J by 4 bases, with 16 bases between. The CDR3 consists of 16 residues. The CDR3 is CASSPIKAPLNQPQHF. The CDR3 DNA reads as TGTGCCAGCTCACCGATCAAGGCTCCCCTTAATCAGCCCCAGCATTTT.

This clonotype was counted ten times or more. The chain joins TRBV12-3 or TRBV12-4 to TRBJ2-1, with D uncertain. With 4 bases removed from V and 7 bases from J, the gap between germline ends came to 8 bases. The CDR3 consists of 12 residues. The CDR3 DNA is TGTGCCAGCAGTTCCGGAACGAATGAGCAGTTCTTC. Encoded protein: CASSSGTNEQFF.

This clonotype has a handful of counts. One end of the junction varies from germline; a read error may be responsible. The chain has TRBV6-1 and TRBJ2-5; TRBD1 aligns across 7 bases. The germline CDR1 and CDR2 sequences are MNHNS and SASEGT. The CDR3 loop spans 14 amino acids. The CDR3 region has the DNA TGTGCCAGCAGTTCCCGACAGGGCTACGAGACCCGGTACTTC. Protein: CASSSRQGYETRYF.